The 20 T cell receptor beta chains below were found in one sample sequenced in a study of OX40 agonist ivuxolimab in advanced cancers. Assay: immunoSEQ multiplex PCR; the TCRdb copy retains only in-frame clones and omits some. The sample includes some 57,000 clones, around four fifths of them seen just once. Specimen: CD4+ or CD8+ T cells sorted from blood, collected in a trial of the OX40 agonist ivuxolimab. The receptors were sampled from an adult with an advanced solid tumor such as melanoma, head and neck, liver or kidney cancer.

The CDR3 protein is CASSYSRPELNYGYTF. The CDR3 region has the DNA TGTGCCAGCAGTTACTCTAGACCCGAGCTCAACTATGGCTACACCTTC. V usage is TRBV6-5 and J usage is TRBJ1-2; D gene unclear. Germline-derived CDR1 and CDR2 are MNHEY and SVGAGI. The germline V and J ends were trimmed by 0 bases and 2 bases, with 13 bases remaining between them. CDR3 length: 16 residues.

The V gene is TRBV5-8, the J gene TRBJ2-3; 11 nucleotides align to TRBD2. The germline V gene encodes CDR1 SGHTS and CDR2 YDEGEE. CDR3 length: 16 amino acids. V lost 2 bases and J lost 3; bases outside the gene matches: 5. CDR3 sequence reads: CASSLEASGGTDTQYF. Here the CDR3 DNA reads TGTGCCAGCAGCTTAGAGGCTAGCGGGGGGACAGATACGCAGTATTTT. The full variable domain, rest sourced from reference TRBV5-8 and TRBJ2-3, is EAGVTQSPTHLIKTRGQQATLRCSPISGHTSVYWYQQALGLGLQFLLWYDEGEERNRGNFPPRFSGRQFPNYSSELNVNALELEDSALYLCASSLEASGGTDTQYFGPGTRLTVL.

The genes are TRBV7-9 and TRBJ2-2; D remains unclear. V was trimmed by 5 bases and J by 5 bases, leaving 9 bases between them. This CDR3 spans 13 amino acids. Per germline, CDR1 SEHNR and CDR2 FQNEAQ (reference sequence). This CDR3 is CASSPRETGELFF. DNA for the CDR3: TGTGCCAGCAGCCCCAGAGAAACCGGGGAGCTGTTTTTT.

The CDR3 here is CASSLDLESSYNSPLHF. The CDR3 nucleotides read TGTGCCAGCAGCTTAGATCTAGAGAGCTCCTATAATTCACCCCTCCACTTT. This chain joins TRBV11-3 and TRBJ1-6; D is undetermined. Germline V gene data show CDR1 as SGHNT and CDR2 as YENEEA. This CDR3 comprises 17 residues. Deletions cut 0 bases from V and 0 bases from J, with 9 bases between.

This clone is a singleton in its sample. The chain has TRBV27 and TRBJ2-2, with TRBD1 identical over 7 bases. Germline-derived CDR1 and CDR2 are MNHEY and SMNVEV (reference sequence). The CDR3 has 16 residues. The V gene end was trimmed by 5 bases and the J gene end by 5 bases; junction bases not matched to a gene: 11. Here the CDR3 reads CASSRTGPTRTGELFF. As DNA, the CDR3 is TGTGCCAGCAGTCGGACAGGCCCTACGCGGACCGGGGAGCTGTTTTTT.

This clone rates as medium-sized. V usage is TRBV7-2 and J usage is TRBJ1-2; tentatively, D is TRBD1 (5 bases). Deletions cut 5 bases from V and 12 bases from J, with 16 bases between. This CDR3 has 12 residues. The germline V gene encodes CDR1 SGHTA and CDR2 FQGNSA. CDR3 DNA sequence: TGTGCCAGCAGCCTCAGCTCGGGGGTTAACACCTTC. Translating gives CASSLSSGVNTF.

This chain uses TRBV7-2 with TRBJ1-5; 9 bases agree with TRBD1. J was trimmed by 4 bases and V by 4 bases; bases with no gene match: 8. The V gene's germline CDR1 is SGHTA and CDR2 FQGNSA. The CDR3 length is 16 residues. The CDR3 bases are TGTGCCAGCAGCTCATACGGGACAGGGCAAAATCAGCCCCAGCATTTT. Its protein is CASSSYGTGQNQPQHF.

The genes are TRBV7-2 and TRBJ1-3; D remains unclear. Germline V CDR1 and CDR2: SGHTA, FQGNSA. This CDR3 has 17 residues. V gave up 0 bases and J gave up 0 bases, with 12 bases separating them. The CDR3, as DNA: TGTGCCAGCAGCTTAGCGTTTCATGGCGGCTCTGGAAACACCATATATTTT. Its protein product is CASSLAFHGGSGNTIYF. Full variable domain (remainder filled in from reference TRBV7-2 and TRBJ1-3): GAGVSQSPSNKVTEKGKDVELRCDPISGHTALYWYRQSLGQGLEFLIYFQGNSAPDKSGLPSDRFSAERTGGSVSTLTIQRTQQEDSAVYLCASSLAFHGGSGNTIYFGEGSWLTVV.

This chain uses TRBV28 with TRBJ1-2, with 8 bases aligning to TRBD1. This CDR3 is built from 15 residues. The germline CDR1 and CDR2 sequences are MDHEN and SYDVKM. The ends lost 2 bases at V and 6 bases at J; junction bases unmatched: 8. CDR3 sequence: CASSLGSQGANGYTF. CDR3 nucleotides: TGTGCCAGCAGTTTAGGGAGTCAGGGGGCCAATGGCTACACCTTC.

This sequence joins TRBV30 and TRBJ2-5, with D possibly being TRBD2 (6 bases). V was clipped by 5 bases and J by 5 bases, with 9 bases between them. This CDR3 has 11 residues. In germline, CDR1 is GTSNPN, CDR2 SVGIG (reference sequence). The CDR3 spells CAWSGGETQYF. DNA for the CDR3: TGTGCCTGGTCTGGGGGGGAGACCCAGTACTTC.

The chain employs TRBV7-9 and TRBJ2-3; D not resolved. V was clipped by 7 bases and J by 4 bases, with 9 bases between them. The germline V gene encodes CDR1 SEHNR and CDR2 FQNEAQ (reference sequence). CDR3 size: 12 residues. This CDR3 reads CASILGADTQYF. The CDR3 nucleotides read TGTGCCAGCATCCTAGGAGCAGATACGCAGTATTTT.

The chain links TRBV11-2 to TRBJ2-7; possible D gene TRBD1, 5 bases. The CDR3 is made up of 13 amino acids. The germline V gene encodes CDR1 SGHAT and CDR2 FQNNGV. V was shortened by 2 bases and J by 3 bases, with 8 bases between the two germline ends. The CDR3 loop is CASSLIQGYEQYF. In DNA form, the CDR3 reads TGTGCCAGCAGCTTAATTCAGGGCTACGAGCAGTACTTC.

J is TRBJ1-2 and V is TRBV2; 9 positions agree with TRBD1. The CDR3 is 15 residues long. Germline CDR1 is SNHLY and CDR2 is FYNNEI. After removal of 7 bases from V and 7 bases from J, the junction contained 13 bases not matched to a gene. CDR3 region: CASTPWETGGIGYTF. Written as DNA, the CDR3 is TGTGCCAGCACCCCCTGGGAGACAGGGGGTATTGGCTACACCTTC.

CDR3 nucleotides: TGTGCCAGCAGTTACCGAAATTTGGAGTCCGGGGAGCTGTTTTTT. As protein: CASSYRNLESGELFF. This chain uses TRBV6-6 with TRBJ2-2; D not certain. This CDR3 contains 15 residues. Trimming stripped 2 bases from V and 6 bases from J, with 13 bases between. Germline loops: CDR1 MNHNY, CDR2 SVGAGI (reference sequence).

V gene TRBV28 combines with J gene TRBJ2-2; 7 bases line up with TRBD1. V was pared by 7 bases and J by 5 bases, with 10 bases of the junction left unmatched. This CDR3 has 15 amino acids. The V gene's germline CDR1 is MDHEN and CDR2 SYDVKM. CDR3 loop: CASTITGTATGELFF. CDR3 DNA: TGTGCCAGCACCATAACCGGGACAGCTACCGGGGAGCTGTTTTTT.

This chain uses TRBV5-1 with TRBJ1-1; TRBD1 might be the D (6 bases). Germline V gene sequence: CDR1 SGHRS, CDR2 YFSETQ. The CDR3 consists of 16 residues. The V end lost 1 base, the J end lost 5 bases, and 18 bases lay between the germline ends. The CDR3 region is CASSLNGGHRRTEAFF. The CDR3 bases are TGCGCCAGCAGCTTGAACGGGGGCCACAGGAGGACTGAAGCTTTCTTT.

J is TRBJ1-2 and V is TRBV7-3; D is possibly TRBD1 (6 bases). The CDR3 contains 13 residues. The germline gives CDR1 SGHTA, CDR2 FQGTGA. With 5 bases removed from V and 7 bases from J, the gap between germline ends came to 14 bases. The DNA of the CDR3 is TGTGCCAGCAGCCCCGCACAGGGTATTGGCTACACCTTC. It encodes CASSPAQGIGYTF.

This clone appeared once. The chain uses TRBV5-1 and TRBJ1-4; the match to TRBD1 covers 11 bases. Trimming cost V 4 bases and J 3 bases; bases outside gene matches: 2. The CDR3 totals 15 residues. Germline V CDR1 and CDR2: SGHRS, YFSETQ. CDR3 residues: CASSGQGAANEKLFF. For the CDR3, the DNA is TGCGCCAGCAGCGGACAGGGGGCGGCTAATGAAAAACTGTTTTTT.

This clone was seen more than once but under ten times. The V gene is TRBV4-2, the J gene TRBJ1-5; weak D call: TRBD1 (6 bases). The V gene's germline CDR1 is LGHNA and CDR2 YNFKEQ. This CDR3 comprises 15 residues. Trimming removed 1 base from V and 7 bases from J, with 14 bases in between. The CDR3 loop is CASSQGSPGEQPQHF. The CDR3 nucleotides are TGTGCCAGCAGCCAAGGTTCCCCAGGGGAACAGCCCCAGCATTTT.

The chain uses TRBV7-9 and TRBJ2-5, with 12 positions matching TRBD1. The CDR3 loop spans 14 amino acids. Germline V gene sequence: CDR1 SEHNR, CDR2 FQNEAQ (reference sequence). After removal of 8 bases from V and 5 bases from J, the junction contained 6 bases not matched to a gene. DNA of the CDR3: TGTGCCAGCTCGGGACAGGGGGCTCTTGAGACCCAGTACTTC. It encodes CASSGQGALETQYF.